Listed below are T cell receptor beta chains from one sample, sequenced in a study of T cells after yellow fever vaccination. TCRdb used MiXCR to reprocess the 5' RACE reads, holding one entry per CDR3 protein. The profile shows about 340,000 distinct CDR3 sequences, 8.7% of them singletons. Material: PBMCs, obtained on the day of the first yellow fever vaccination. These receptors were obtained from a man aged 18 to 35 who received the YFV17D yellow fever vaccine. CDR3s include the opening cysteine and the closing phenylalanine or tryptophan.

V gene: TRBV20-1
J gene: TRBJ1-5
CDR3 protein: CSARGAANQPQHF

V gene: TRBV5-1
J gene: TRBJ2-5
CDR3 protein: CASNEGAGGPQETQYF

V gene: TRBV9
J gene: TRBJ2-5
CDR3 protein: CASSVRGSGGYQETQYF

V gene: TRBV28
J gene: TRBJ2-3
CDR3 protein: CASKFIGAPTDTQYF

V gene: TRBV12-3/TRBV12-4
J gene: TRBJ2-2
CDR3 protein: CASHFRLAGELFF

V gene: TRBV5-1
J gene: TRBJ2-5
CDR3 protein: CASSPGQGTYQETQYF

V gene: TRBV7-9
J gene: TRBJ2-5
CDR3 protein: CASSVGTSGKETQYF

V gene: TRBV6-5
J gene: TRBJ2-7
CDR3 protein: CASSYSEDSYEQYF

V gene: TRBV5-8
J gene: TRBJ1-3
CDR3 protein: CASSLRPGDTIYF

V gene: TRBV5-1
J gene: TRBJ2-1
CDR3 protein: CASSGQGSTYNEQFF